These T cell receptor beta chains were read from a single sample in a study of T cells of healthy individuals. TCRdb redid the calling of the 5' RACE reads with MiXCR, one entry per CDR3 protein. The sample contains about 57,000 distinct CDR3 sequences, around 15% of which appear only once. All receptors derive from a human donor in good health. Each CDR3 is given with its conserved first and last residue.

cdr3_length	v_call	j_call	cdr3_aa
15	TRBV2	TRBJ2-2	CASMGQEVPTGELFF
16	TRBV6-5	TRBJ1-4	CASSYSPQEENEKLFF
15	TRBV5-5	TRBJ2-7	CASSLGLAGVYEQYF
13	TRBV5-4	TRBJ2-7	CASSWGPEYEQYF
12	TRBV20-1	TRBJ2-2	CSARDNPGELFF
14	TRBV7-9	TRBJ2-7	CASSYASGGDEQYF
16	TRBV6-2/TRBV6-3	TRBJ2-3	CASSYSTGRSTDTQYF
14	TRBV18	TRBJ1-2	CASSPPPGLYGYTF
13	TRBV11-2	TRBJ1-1	CASTKSTGGEAFF
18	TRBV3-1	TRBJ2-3	CASSQETAGSQWTDTQYF